A single sample is the source of the 11 T cell receptor beta chains below, sequenced in a study of cytomegalovirus exposure and HLA in healthy donors. Primers: 60 Vbeta forward and 13 Jbeta reverse. Produced via immunoSEQ multiplex PCR; TCRdb's table is partial and in-frame only. This sample has 250,000 to 350,000 clones, with 80% to 90% found just once. The sequenced material came from PBMCs. The source of these receptors is a middle-aged man in good health and CMV-seropositive.

V usage is TRBV4-3 and J usage is TRBJ1-1, with 10 bases lining up with TRBD1. This CDR3 comprises 14 residues. The V and J ends lost 4 bases and 3 bases, in that order; junction bases with no gene match: 2. In germline, CDR1 is LGHNA, CDR2 YSLEER. Here the CDR3 DNA reads TGCGCCAGCAGCCCGGGACAGGGGTACACTGAAGCTTTCTTT. It specifies CASSPGQGYTEAFF.

This clone was detected once. V is TRBV7-2 and J is TRBJ2-1; 7 positions match TRBD2. Germline V lookup: CDR1 SGHTA, CDR2 FQGNSA. The V segment lost 5 bases and the J segment 2 bases; nucleotides outside the gene matches: 6. This CDR3 has 15 amino acids. CDR3 amino acids: CASSRAGYTYNEQFF. In DNA, the CDR3 is TGTGCCAGCAGCCGAGCGGGGTATACCTACAATGAGCAGTTCTTC.

The count of this clone is one. The rearrangement links TRBV29-1 to TRBJ2-3; D is possibly TRBD2 (5 bases). Germline lookup yields CDR1 SQVTM and CDR2 ANQGSEA. Trimming removed 6 bases from V and 1 base from J, with 14 bases in between. The CDR3 spans 14 residues. The CDR3 sequence is CSVSRGLGTDTQYF. The CDR3 nucleotides are TGCAGCGTCTCTCGAGGGCTGGGCACAGATACGCAGTATTTT.

The J gene is TRBJ2-7, the V gene TRBV7-2; 10 bases match TRBD1. V shed 5 bases, J shed 7 bases, and the junction held 8 bases outside the gene matches. CDR1 SGHTA and CDR2 FQGNSA come from the germline V gene. The CDR3 totals 14 residues. The DNA of the CDR3 is TGTGCCAGCAGCCGTGGGACAGGGGTAGGAGAGCAGTACTTC. This encodes CASSRGTGVGEQYF. The full variable domain, in which reference TRBV7-2 and TRBJ2-7 provide the parts outside the CDR3, is GAGVSQSPSNKVTEKGKDVELRCDPISGHTALYWYRQSLGQGLEFLIYFQGNSAPDKSGLPSDRFSAERTGGSVSTLTIQRTQQEDSAVYLCASSRGTGVGEQYFGPGTRLTVT.

In this sample, this clone turned up once. This rearrangement joins TRBV28 to TRBJ1-3; TRBD1 agrees at 7 bases. Per the germline V gene, CDR1 is MDHEN and CDR2 is SYDVKM. The V segment lost 5 bases and the J segment 7 bases; nucleotides outside the gene matches: 8. This CDR3 comprises 14 residues. CDR3 loop: CASSPSGQANTIYF. CDR3 DNA sequence: TGTGCCAGCAGTCCCAGCGGACAGGCCAACACCATATATTTT.

The chain combines TRBV4-3 with TRBJ2-5; possible D gene TRBD1, 7 bases. The CDR3 covers 14 residues. Germline V CDR1 and CDR2: LGHNA, YSLEER. V dropped 3 bases and J dropped 4 bases, with 12 bases sitting between them. CDR3 nucleotide sequence: TGCGCCAGCAGCCACGGGACAGCGGGAGAGACCCAGTACTTC. This translates into CASSHGTAGETQYF.

The chain has TRBV2 and TRBJ1-2; 7 positions agree with TRBD1. The germline V gene encodes CDR1 SNHLY and CDR2 FYNNEI. This CDR3 has 14 amino acids. J gave up 4 bases and V 8 bases, and 10 bases lay outside the gene matches. The CDR3 nucleotides read TGTGCCAGCCGCCGGGACAGAGGATCCTATGGCTACACCTTC. This encodes CASRRDRGSYGYTF. The full variable domain, completed using reference TRBV2 and TRBJ1-2, is EPEVTQTPSHQVTQMGQEVILRCVPISNHLYFYWYRQILGQKVEFLVSFYNNEISEKSEIFDDQFSVERPDGSNFTLKIRSTKLEDSAMYFCASRRDRGSYGYTFGSGTRLTVV.

CDR3 nucleotide sequence: TGTGCCAGTAGTGAAACTAGCGGGAGTTACCACGAGCAGTACTTC. Translation gives CASSETSGSYHEQYF. The chain joins TRBV19 to TRBJ2-7; 11 nucleotides agree with TRBD2. The CDR3 is 15 residues long. Losses at the gene ends were 5 bases for V and 5 bases for J; bases not matched to a gene: 8. CDR1 and CDR2 (germline): LNHDA, SQIVND (reference sequence).

This chain links TRBV27 with TRBJ2-7; no firm D call. The CDR3 is made up of 15 amino acids. The V end was cut by 3 bases, the J end by 3 bases, with 15 bases between. CDR1 and CDR2 (germline): MNHEY, SMNVEV (reference sequence). The CDR3 region is CASSFGHEVYYEQYF. The CDR3 DNA reads as TGTGCCAGCAGTTTCGGTCACGAGGTATACTACGAGCAGTACTTC.

Regarding this clone: At the DNA level, this CDR3 is encoded by other sequences in the same sample as well. The gene calls are TRBV11-2 and TRBJ2-7; 10 bases map to TRBD2. V was clipped by 3 bases and J by 6 bases; unmatched bases: 5. Germline values: CDR1 SGHAT, CDR2 FQNNGV. This CDR3 is built from 14 residues. As DNA, the CDR3 is TGTGCCAGCAGCTTGCTAGCGGGAGTCGGCGAGCAGTACTTC. Translating gives CASSLLAGVGEQYF.

The rearrangement uses TRBV28 and TRBJ2-3; 9 nucleotides match TRBD2. The germline CDR1 and CDR2 sequences are MDHEN and SYDVKM. J lost 0 bases, V lost 7 bases, and 5 bases had no gene match. This CDR3 is built from 15 residues. The CDR3 DNA is TGTGCCAGCACCCCTAGCGGGACTAGCACAGATACGCAGTATTTT. The encoded protein is CASTPSGTSTDTQYF.